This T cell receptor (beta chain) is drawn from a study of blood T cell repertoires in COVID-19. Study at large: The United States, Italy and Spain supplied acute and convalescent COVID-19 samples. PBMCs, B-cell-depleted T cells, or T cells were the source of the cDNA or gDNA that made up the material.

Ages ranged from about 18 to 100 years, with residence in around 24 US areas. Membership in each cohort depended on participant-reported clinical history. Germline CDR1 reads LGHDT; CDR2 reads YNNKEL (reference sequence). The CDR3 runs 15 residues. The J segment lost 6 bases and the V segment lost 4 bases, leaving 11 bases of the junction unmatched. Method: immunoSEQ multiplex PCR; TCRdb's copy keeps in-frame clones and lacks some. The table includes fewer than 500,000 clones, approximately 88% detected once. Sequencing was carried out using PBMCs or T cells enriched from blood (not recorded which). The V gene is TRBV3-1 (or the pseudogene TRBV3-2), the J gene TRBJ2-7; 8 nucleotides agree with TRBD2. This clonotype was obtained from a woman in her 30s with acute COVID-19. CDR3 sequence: CASSPGTRGYSEQYF. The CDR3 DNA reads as TGTGCCAGCAGCCCCGGGACTAGAGGCTACAGCGAGCAGTACTTC.